What follows describes a single TCR beta chain. Trimming pared 2 bases from V and 2 bases from J, leaving 12 bases between. Germline lookup yields CDR1 GTSNPN and CDR2 SVGIG (reference sequence). The CDR3 extends over 15 amino acids. This entry is derived from a study of shared clonotypes between healthy human individuals. Partitioning of CD4+ cells yielded a CD45RA+ naive subset and a CD45RA-negative memory subset. Assay: immunoSEQ multiplex PCR; the TCRdb copy retains only in-frame clones and omits some. The sample records some 2,400,000 clones, roughly 95% being singletons. This chain links TRBV30 with TRBJ1-4, with no clear D. The TCR comes from a man in his late teens or twenties in good health. Sequenced material: naive CD4+ T cells sorted from blood. The subset here: CD45RA+ positively selected. This chain's CDR3 is CAWSLWGKTNEKLFF. In DNA form, the CDR3 reads TGTGCCTGGAGTTTGTGGGGAAAGACTAATGAAAAACTGTTTTTT.